This TCR beta chain was identified in a study of shared clonotypes between healthy human individuals (dated by TCRdb to the early 2020s). Study-level background: A few men and two women, aged 18 to 49 years, made up the cohort. To estimate repertoire size and how much clonotype sharing occurs between individuals, the study deeply sequenced the blood TCR repertoires of five healthy adults. For each donor, CD4 naive and CD4 memory were each run on three plates, CD8 naive on two plates, and CD8 memory on one plate. Libraries were prepared and TCR repertoires were sequenced by different laboratories using diverse techniques, in order to increase sequencing depth and limit assay-specific biases. Per donor, leukapheresis produced somewhere between about 0.85 and 8.9 billion PBMCs.

This clone was seen a handful of times. This clone's antigen is unknown. Base-call qualities are not available, and no considerably larger clone is one nucleotide away. Findings and caveats that apply to the study as a whole: Even with the large sequencing depth, rarefaction of the sorted-subset datasets indicated that sequencing was incomplete. Because the study included only a small number of donors, the genetic and exposure-history diversity represented was limited. Sharing across four donors was observed for around 5% of naive CD4, less than 4% of naive CD8, roughly 2.4% of memory CD4, and around 0.44% of memory CD8 clonotypes. Pairwise subsampling indicated that sequencing depth was expected to affect the degree of clonotype sharing among donors. Sampling was restricted to blood, and TCR repertoires in tissues likely differ from the TCR repertoires found in blood. Compared with non-shared clonotypes, the clonotypes found in all four sorted-subset donors had higher generation probabilities. Larger estimated clonotype richness was generally found for naive subsets than for memory subsets.

TCR CDR3 regions were amplified from genomic DNA by multiplex PCR using the deep immunoSEQ assay. Extracted genomic DNA from each cell subset was distributed evenly across all wells of several immunoSEQ 96-well plates, and each plate was treated as a replicate. For sorted subsets, each replicate PCR was loaded with 200 ng genomic DNA, equivalent to 30,000 or so T cell genomes. Purified libraries were quantified with a Qubit 3.0 fluorometer, sized on a Bioanalyzer 2100, and re-quantified with the KAPA Library Quantification kit. Every immunoSEQ 96-well plate was sequenced on a separate single-read 150-cycle Illumina NextSeq 550 flow cell. The original pipeline was this. The immunoSEQ output contained only junctional sequences without quality scores, so filtering could not match that applied to full-length reads. To assign V/J genes and CDR3, sequences were annotated against IMGT germline references using PyIR, a Python wrapper for IgBLAST v1.9. Any read was removed if the V/J assignment was weak (E-value above 1e-6), the CDR3 was missing, or the read contained stop codons, out-of-frame junctions, or ambiguous translated residues. V3J clonotypes were defined as sequences sharing an identical inferred V gene, J gene, and CDR3 amino acid sequence. To compute the percentage overlap between repertoires, the number of shared unique clonotypes was divided by the size of the smaller repertoire. Richness of each repertoire was evaluated using RTK rarefaction, the Chao1 estimator, and Recon v2.1 estimates of unobserved clonotypes. OLGA was used to compute generation probabilities for all TCRbeta clonotypes that the gDNA method yielded from a few donors. TCRdb took over this immuneACCESS table, retaining in-frame rearrangements with V and J assigned. Such tables are incomplete; in checked studies, under half of the missing clones stem from an unresolved V gene, and the remainder is unexplained. The DNA gave D and trimming, while V, J and clone size come from that table. The sample contains some 900,000 clones, over 60% of them found a single time. The ten largest clonotypes hold about 1.5% of the sample.

The donors were healthy, HIV-negative adults with no recently reported acute infections or vaccinations. Every donor was a Caucasian adult living in Nashville, Tennessee, USA. CD4+ T cells were enriched by magnetic negative selection, after which naive cells were positively selected on CD45RA and the negative fraction was taken as the memory subset. Blood was obtained by leukapheresis, after which PBMCs were separated by Ficoll-Histopaque density gradient centrifugation and cryopreserved in liquid nitrogen vapor phase. Purity and quantity of every magnetically sorted T cell population were checked by analytical flow cytometry. From each sorted fraction, genomic DNA was isolated and quantified by UV absorbance on a Nanodrop 2000c. The V end loses 3 bases and the J end loses 6 bases, and a stretch of 11 bases separates them. The CDR3, from cysteine to phenylalanine, totals 14 residues. Only the CDR3 region is kept as DNA, spanning 42 bases read in frame from base 1. CDR1 and CDR2 (MDHEN, SYDVKM) derive from the germline V gene.

The receptor was isolated from a young man in good health. The chain couples TRBV28 to TRBJ2-2; the D segment could be TRBD2, given 7 matching bases. The source material was memory CD4+ T cells sorted from blood. What the cell subset or site label conveys for this sample: CD45RA-negative fraction. The bases read TGTGCCAGCAGTTTTGGGGGGGGCGCCGGGGAGCTGTTTTTT. It translates to CASSFGGGAGELFF. Joined to the reference TRBV28 and TRBJ2-2 proteins, this CDR3 gives the full variable domain: DVKVTQSSRYLVKRTGEKVFLECVQDMDHENMFWYRQDPGLGLRLIYFSYDVKMKEKGDIPEGYSVSREKKERFSLILESASTNQTSMYLCASSFGGGAGELFFGEGSRLTVL.